Below, 29 T cell receptor beta chains from the same sample are listed, as sequenced in a study of cytomegalovirus exposure and HLA in healthy donors. The PCR was carried out with 60 Vbeta primers and 13 Jbeta primers. The assay was immunoSEQ multiplex PCR, and TCRdb's table has in-frame clones only and misses some. The sample has roughly 110,000 clones; around 72% are singletons. The sample taken for sequencing was PBMCs. Receptors were obtained from a woman in her thirties or forties in good health and CMV-seropositive.

The chain joins TRBV4-1 to TRBJ1-1; D might be TRBD1 (6 bases). Germline V gene lookup returns CDR1 MGHRA and CDR2 YSYEKL. V lost 2 bases and J 4 bases, leaving 23 bases between the germline ends. The CDR3 is 18 amino acids. The CDR3 sequence: CASSQPTGYGAGGTEAFF. CDR3 DNA sequence: TGCGCCAGCAGCCAACCGACAGGTTATGGCGCGGGCGGCACTGAAGCTTTCTTT.

CDR3 DNA sequence: TGTGCCTGGAGTCCGACAGGGCAGAAAAATTCACCCCTCCACTTT. As protein: CAWSPTGQKNSPLHF. This chain uses TRBV30 with TRBJ1-6; 7 bases line up with TRBD1. This CDR3 is 15 amino acids long. V dropped 2 bases and J dropped 7; count of bases not matched to a gene: 8. CDR1 is GTSNPN and CDR2 is SVGIG in the germline V gene (reference sequence).

The rearrangement joins TRBV21-1 to TRBJ2-7; the table calls TRBD1, which could not be checked here. TRBV21-1 is noted as a pseudogene. This CDR3 is 17 amino acids long. Here the CDR3 DNA reads TGTGCCAGCAGCAAAGGTGGGGGACAGGGGGTTCCCTACGAGCAGTACTTC. Translating gives CASSKGGGQGVPYEQYF.

This clone has only a few counts. The chain has TRBV27 and TRBJ1-1, with D hard to call. Trimming removed 2 bases at V and 5 bases at J, with 21 bases between. Germline-derived CDR1 and CDR2 are MNHEY and SMNVEV (reference sequence). The CDR3 has 17 amino acids. The CDR3 DNA reads as TGTGCCAGCAGTTTAGCCGCCAACTGGCAGGTGGGTACTGAAGCTTTCTTT. Its translation: CASSLAANWQVGTEAFF.

DNA for the CDR3: TGCGCCAGCAGTGCCGGCCCCGGGTATGGCTACACCTTC. Encoded protein: CASSAGPGYGYTF. The rearrangement links TRBV10-1 to TRBJ1-2; D uncertain. V shed 4 bases and J shed 5 bases, with 11 bases lying between them. CDR1 is WNHNN, CDR2 SYGVQD, per germline (reference sequence). The CDR3 length is 13 residues.

The chain has TRBV5-1 and TRBJ2-3; no firm D call. Between the trimmed V and J ends, which lost 3 bases and 0 bases, there was a span of 8 bases. Germline values: CDR1 SGHRS, CDR2 YFSETQ. The CDR3 loop spans 14 amino acids. In DNA, the CDR3 is TGCGCCAGCAGCTCCGTCTCTAGCACAGATACGCAGTATTTT. Translated: CASSSVSSTDTQYF.

The chain is built from TRBV5-1 and TRBJ2-3, with no clear D. Trimming left V 3 bases short and J 4 bases short, with 6 bases between. This CDR3 region has 12 residues. CDR1 is SGHRS and CDR2 is YFSETQ in the germline V gene. The CDR3 sequence: CASSSPPDTQYF. CDR3 sequence (DNA): TGCGCCAGCAGCTCTCCCCCAGATACGCAGTATTTT.

This clone turned up a few times. This chain uses TRBV5-1 with TRBJ1-1; 7 bases align to TRBD1. Germline values: CDR1 SGHRS, CDR2 YFSETQ. J was trimmed by 4 bases and V by 0 bases; bases with no gene match: 3. There are 14 residues in the CDR3. The CDR3 here is CASSLGSGGTEAFF. CDR3 sequence (DNA): TGCGCCAGCAGCTTGGGGTCAGGGGGCACTGAAGCTTTCTTT. Full variable domain (missing parts from reference TRBV5-1 and TRBJ1-1): KAGVTQTPRYLIKTRGQQVTLSCSPISGHRSVSWYQQTPGQGLQFLFEYFSETQRNKGNFPGRFSGRQFSNSRSEMNVSTLELGDSALYLCASSLGSGGTEAFFGQGTRLTVV.

This chain joins TRBV6-5 and TRBJ1-2; unclear D gene. Germline-derived CDR1 and CDR2 are MNHEY and SVGAGI. This CDR3 contains 13 residues. The V end lost 7 bases, the J end lost 7 bases, and 16 bases lay between the germline ends. This CDR3 reads CASIPGRAPGYTF. The CDR3 nucleotides are TGTGCCAGCATCCCCGGGCGGGCTCCTGGCTACACCTTC.

The chain uses TRBV4-1 and TRBJ2-7; 10 bases are a match to TRBD1. V lost 5 bases and J lost 6; bases outside the gene matches: 4. The CDR3 has 13 amino acids. The V gene's germline CDR1 is MGHRA and CDR2 YSYEKL. For the CDR3, the DNA is TGCGCCAGCAGCTCCCGGGACAGGGGCGAGCAGTACTTC. The encoded protein is CASSSRDRGEQYF.

The chain employs TRBV6-5 and TRBJ1-2; D might be TRBD1 (6 bases). V lost 0 bases and J 4 bases, leaving 15 bases between the germline ends. This CDR3 has 16 amino acids. Germline CDR1 is MNHEY and CDR2 is SVGAGI. CDR3 DNA: TGTGCCAGCAGTTACTCTCGGGGGGCGCGTGGCTATGGCTACACCTTC. It yields the protein CASSYSRGARGYGYTF.

V gene TRBV2 combines with J gene TRBJ2-3; 15 bases match TRBD2. This CDR3 comprises 16 residues. The germline gives CDR1 SNHLY, CDR2 FYNNEI. V was clipped by 7 bases and J by 5 bases; unmatched bases: 7. The CDR3 reads CASTESGLAGGDTQYF. The DNA for the CDR3 is TGTGCCAGCACCGAGTCGGGACTAGCGGGGGGAGATACGCAGTATTTT. The entire variable domain, with the rest obtained from reference TRBV2 and TRBJ2-3, is as follows: EPEVTQTPSHQVTQMGQEVILRCVPISNHLYFYWYRQILGQKVEFLVSFYNNEISEKSEIFDDQFSVERPDGSNFTLKIRSTKLEDSAMYFCASTESGLAGGDTQYFGPGTRLTVL.

The chain uses TRBV30 and TRBJ2-7; 8 positions agree with TRBD1. This CDR3 has 14 amino acids. V gave up 0 bases and J gave up 6 bases; unmatched junction bases: 7. CDR1 GTSNPN and CDR2 SVGIG come from the germline V gene (reference sequence). The chain's CDR3 is CAWSVLGQASEQYF. For the CDR3, the DNA is TGTGCCTGGAGTGTACTGGGACAGGCATCCGAGCAGTACTTC.

V and J are TRBV5-1 and TRBJ1-1, with a tentative D call TRBD1 (5 bases). CDR1 and CDR2 (germline): SGHRS, YFSETQ. V was pared by 4 bases and J by 7 bases, with 20 bases between. The length of the CDR3 is 15 residues. Written as DNA, the CDR3 is TGCGCCAGCAGCCCCGATCTCGGGGGTATGCGTGAAGCTTTCTTT. It specifies CASSPDLGGMREAFF.

V gene TRBV5-4 combines with J gene TRBJ1-1; a possible D gene is TRBD1 (5 bases). The CDR3 has 13 residues. Trimming stripped 4 bases from V and 6 bases from J, with 13 bases between. Per the germline V gene, CDR1 is SGHNT and CDR2 is YYREEE (reference sequence). CDR3 bases: TGTGCCAGCAGCATAACCGACAGCGCTGAAGCTTTCTTT. The encoded protein is CASSITDSAEAFF.

The V call is TRBV18, the J call TRBJ1-6, with a tentative D call TRBD1 (5 bases). Germline lookup yields CDR1 KGHSH and CDR2 LQKENI. The ends were cut back, 1 base at V and 8 bases at J, with 18 bases in the middle. The CDR3 covers 17 residues. CDR3 loop: CASSPLKRGSSHSPLHF. The CDR3, as DNA: TGTGCCAGCTCACCACTTAAAAGGGGCAGCTCTCATTCACCCCTCCACTTT.

This clone was observed a few times. The chain recombines TRBV5-4 with TRBJ2-2; the match to TRBD1 covers 7 bases. The CDR3 is 14 residues long. The germline V gene has CDR1 SGHNT and CDR2 YYREEE (reference sequence). The trim removed 3 bases at V and 4 bases at J, leaving 3 bases unmatched. The CDR3 DNA reads as TGTGCCAGCAGCTCATACAGGGGCACCGGGGAGCTGTTTTTT. This encodes CASSSYRGTGELFF.

This chain uses TRBV5-5 with TRBJ1-1; TRBD1 agrees at 9 bases. The junction had 8 bases not matched to a gene; V was cut back by 2 bases and J by 0 bases. Germline assignment: CDR1 SGHKS and CDR2 YYEKEE (reference sequence). This CDR3 contains 17 residues. DNA for the CDR3: TGTGCCAGCAGCTTTACCGGGACAGGGCTCATGAACACTGAAGCTTTCTTT. Its protein product is CASSFTGTGLMNTEAFF.

This clone was picked up one time. The V and J genes are TRBV25-1 and TRBJ2-7; the D is unclear. The CDR3 is 11 residues long. Trimming stripped 6 bases from V and 2 bases from J, with 5 bases between. CDR1 is MGHDK and CDR2 is SYGVNS in the germline V gene. The CDR3 is CASSQTYEQYF. The CDR3 DNA follows: TGTGCCAGCAGCCAGACCTACGAGCAGTACTTC.

This rearrangement joins TRBV7-2 to TRBJ2-7; 8 bases are shared with TRBD2. Germline V gene sequence: CDR1 SGHTA, CDR2 FQGNSA. V was pared by 2 bases and J by 1 base, with 7 bases of the junction left unmatched. This CDR3 is 16 amino acids long. The CDR3 DNA reads as TGTGCCAGCAGCTTAAGCGCGGGGGGTCCTTCCTACGAGCAGTACTTC. Amino acids: CASSLSAGGPSYEQYF.

The chain couples TRBV4-2 to TRBJ1-2, with 8 nucleotides matching TRBD1. The germline V gene encodes CDR1 LGHNA and CDR2 YNFKEQ. This CDR3 is built from 15 residues. V was clipped by 1 base and J by 3 bases; unmatched bases: 4. CDR3 in amino acids: CASSQVPQGDYGYTF. The CDR3 bases are TGTGCCAGCAGCCAAGTCCCACAGGGGGACTATGGCTACACCTTC.

The chain is built from TRBV13 and TRBJ2-1; a possible D gene is TRBD2 (5 bases). Germline CDR1 PRHDT, CDR2 FYEKMQ (reference sequence). The CDR3 covers 14 residues. Deletions cut 0 bases from V and 6 bases from J, with 9 bases between. In DNA, the CDR3 is TGTGCCAGCAGCTTAGGACGAAGCGGCAATGAGCAGTTCTTC. It is translated as CASSLGRSGNEQFF.

This clone was seen a few times. The chain carries TRBV6-5 and TRBJ2-5, with 9 bases aligning to TRBD2. The CDR3 spans 13 residues. Germline V gene sequence: CDR1 MNHEY, CDR2 SVGAGI. Unmatched junction bases numbered 4, after V lost 7 bases and J lost 4 bases. CDR3 DNA: TGTGCCAGCATTCCGACTAGCGGAGAGACCCAGTACTTC. Residues: CASIPTSGETQYF.

The V and J genes are TRBV25-1 and TRBJ1-3, with 7 bases matching TRBD1. Germline CDR1 is MGHDK and CDR2 is SYGVNS. The CDR3 sequence is 15 residues long. The J segment lost 4 bases and the V segment lost 5 bases, leaving 8 bases of the junction unmatched. In nucleotides, the CDR3 is TGTGCCAGCAGTCATCCAGGGGGGATCGGAAACACCATATATTTT. Encoded protein: CASSHPGGIGNTIYF.

This sequence joins TRBV5-6 and TRBJ1-2; possibly TRBD1 for D (6 bases). CDR3 length equals 13 residues. The germline gives CDR1 SGHDT, CDR2 YYEEEE. V was shortened by 4 bases and J by 5 bases, with 12 bases between the two germline ends. The CDR3 protein is CASSPGQAYGYTF. CDR3 nucleotide sequence: TGTGCCAGCAGCCCGGGACAAGCATATGGCTACACCTTC.

The CDR3 loop reads CASSIVGQLNYGYTF. The CDR3 DNA reads as TGTGCCAGTAGTATAGTAGGACAGCTTAACTATGGCTACACCTTC. The chain uses TRBV19 and TRBJ1-2; maybe TRBD1 (6 bases). Germline V gene data show CDR1 as LNHDA and CDR2 as SQIVND (reference sequence). This CDR3 contains 15 residues. The V end was cut by 1 base, the J end by 1 base, with 10 bases between.

This clone was recorded a few times. The rearrangement uses TRBV7-2 and TRBJ2-1; 8 nucleotides line up with TRBD1. This CDR3 has 14 residues. After removal of 0 bases from V and 8 bases from J, the junction contained 3 bases not matched to a gene. The germline CDR1 and CDR2 sequences are SGHTA and FQGNSA. In nucleotides, the CDR3 is TGTGCCAGCAGCTTAGCCCAGGGGGCTTATGAGCAGTTCTTC. Translation: CASSLAQGAYEQFF.

This clone was seen only once. J is TRBJ1-1 and V is TRBV18; unclear D gene. The length of the CDR3 is 15 residues. From germline, CDR1 is KGHSH and CDR2 LQKENI. V was cut by 3 bases and J by 5 bases, with 16 bases left in between. The CDR3 DNA sequence: TGTGCCAGCTCACCCTGGACGAGGGTGGAGACTGAAGCTTTCTTT. Translating it yields CASSPWTRVETEAFF.

The chain uses TRBV7-8 and TRBJ1-5; 7 nucleotides agree with TRBD1. V shed 5 bases and J 6 bases; nucleotides not matched to a gene: 7. This CDR3 has 14 residues. CDR1 is SGHVS, CDR2 FQNEAQ, per germline. The CDR3 DNA is TGTGCCAGCAGCCCTCGACAGGGTACTCAGCCCCAGCATTTT. Translation: CASSPRQGTQPQHF. The variable domain in full, with the rest retrieved from reference TRBV7-8 and TRBJ1-5, is GAGVSQSPRYKVAKRGQDVALRCDPISGHVSLFWYQQALGQGPEFLTYFQNEAQLDKSGLPSDRFFAERPEGSVSTLKIQRTQQEDSAVYLCASSPRQGTQPQHFGDGTRLSIL.